A single sample gave rise to the 22 T cell receptor beta chains below, sequenced in a study of T cell responses to AZD1222 COVID-19 vaccine. Data came from immunoSEQ multiplex PCR; TCRdb stores just in-frame clones and leaves some out. The data contain about 110,000 clones, approximately 85% of them singletons. The material sequenced was peripheral blood, taken on day 0 of AZD1222 vaccination. All receptors come from an adult in good health.

The chain uses TRBV7-2 and TRBJ2-4; 9 nucleotides align to TRBD1. Germline assignment: CDR1 SGHTA and CDR2 FQGNSA. The V segment lost 5 bases and the J segment 5 bases; nucleotides outside the gene matches: 4. CDR3 length: 14 residues. The CDR3 sequence is CASSVRQGENIQYF. The CDR3 bases are TGTGCCAGCAGCGTACGACAGGGGGAAAACATTCAGTACTTC.

DNA of the CDR3: TGTGCCAGCAGTCTGACAGGCCCCATGCAAGCTTTCTTT. Residues: CASSLTGPMQAFF. This chain uses TRBV28 with TRBJ1-1, with D possibly matching TRBD1 (6 bases). Germline-derived CDR1 and CDR2 are MDHEN and SYDVKM. This CDR3 region has 13 residues. Trimming shortened V by 5 bases and J by 9 bases, and 16 bases separated the two germline ends.

The chain carries TRBV6-1 and TRBJ1-2; unclear D gene. Germline CDR1 MNHNS, CDR2 SASEGT. CDR3 length: 13 amino acids. The V gene lost 1 base and the J gene lost 2 bases, with 5 bases spanning the gap. In DNA form, the CDR3 reads TGTGCCAGCAGTGAAGGGCAAAACTATGGCTACACCTTC. This gives the protein CASSEGQNYGYTF.

This clone was recorded only once. This chain links TRBV7-8 with TRBJ1-4, with D perhaps matching TRBD1 (6 bases). The length of the CDR3 is 15 residues. Germline V CDR1 and CDR2: SGHVS, FQNEAQ. Trimming shortened V by 6 bases and J by 4 bases, and 15 bases separated the two germline ends. The CDR3 DNA is TGTGCCAGCAGGCCTAGGGGGAGCCTTAATGAAAAACTGTTTTTT. Its protein is CASRPRGSLNEKLFF.

This chain connects TRBV5-5 to TRBJ1-1, with 8 bases identical to TRBD1. V was clipped by 4 bases and J by 5 bases; unmatched bases: 13. The CDR3 length is 16 residues. Germline assignment: CDR1 SGHKS and CDR2 YYEKEE (reference sequence). The DNA of the CDR3 is TGTGCCAGCAGCCGTGGTAGGCAGGGGGCCTGGACTGAAGCTTTCTTT. Amino acids: CASSRGRQGAWTEAFF.

This chain uses TRBV12-5 with TRBJ1-2; 10 nucleotides line up with TRBD1. After removal of 3 bases from V and 4 bases from J, the junction contained 5 bases not matched to a gene. This CDR3 contains 15 residues. CDR1 is LGHNT, CDR2 FRNRAP, per germline. CDR3 protein: CASGFGGTGAYGYTF. For the CDR3, the DNA is TGTGCTAGTGGTTTTGGTGGGACAGGGGCCTATGGCTACACCTTC.

The J gene is TRBJ2-7, the V gene TRBV4-3; D uncertain. The CDR3 is made up of 15 amino acids. Germline V gene sequence: CDR1 LGHNA, CDR2 YSLEER. V gave up 3 bases and J gave up 5 bases, with 17 bases separating them. CDR3 residues: CASSQGGPPYHEQYF. DNA of the CDR3: TGCGCCAGCAGCCAGGGTGGGCCCCCGTACCACGAGCAGTACTTC.

This rearrangement joins TRBV15 to TRBJ1-1, with 8 bases identical to TRBD1. V gave up 1 base and J gave up 1 base; unmatched junction bases: 2. The length of the CDR3 is 15 residues. Germline V gives CDR1 LNHNV, CDR2 YYDKDF (reference sequence). Here the CDR3 DNA reads TGTGCCACCAGCAGAGGACAGGGGACGAACACTGAAGCTTTCTTT. Translated: CATSRGQGTNTEAFF.

The chain has TRBV20-1 and TRBJ1-6; the D is unclear. CDR3 length equals 16 residues. V was pared by 3 bases and J by 0 bases, with 12 bases between. CDR1 is DFQATT and CDR2 is SNEGSKA in the germline V gene (reference sequence). DNA of the CDR3: TGCAGTGCTAGTTCGGGAACATTCTCCTATAATTCACCCCTCCACTTT. This encodes CSASSGTFSYNSPLHF.

The J gene is TRBJ1-5, the V gene TRBV2, with D possibly TRBD1 on 6 matching bases. The CDR3 is 15 residues long. Trimming took off 4 bases at V and 0 bases at J, with 10 bases between the two ends. Germline V gene data show CDR1 as SNHLY and CDR2 as FYNNEI. For the CDR3, the DNA is TGTGCCAGCAGTGTGGACAGAAATAGCAATCAGCCCCAGCATTTT. This sequence encodes CASSVDRNSNQPQHF.

The rearrangement links TRBV9 to TRBJ1-2, with D possibly being TRBD1 (6 bases). The V and J ends lost 4 bases and 5 bases respectively, with 18 bases between them. This CDR3 is 15 amino acids long. Germline V lookup: CDR1 SGDLS, CDR2 YYNGEE. The DNA for the CDR3 is TGTGCCAGCAGCCCGGAGGGGGATCCCGTTTATGGCTACACCTTC. Translated, it gives CASSPEGDPVYGYTF.

This clone came up a few times. The rearrangement uses TRBV19 and TRBJ2-1, with 10 nucleotides matching TRBD1. The CDR3 runs 15 residues. CDR1 and CDR2 (germline): LNHDA, SQIVND (reference sequence). Trimming cost V 1 base and J 7 bases; bases outside gene matches: 4. CDR3 sequence: CASSIGTGGWNEQFF. Written as DNA, the CDR3 is TGTGCCAGTAGTATAGGGACAGGGGGTTGGAATGAGCAGTTCTTC. The variable domain in full, completed from reference TRBV19 and TRBJ2-1, reads DGGITQSPKYLFRKEGQNVTLSCEQNLNHDAMYWYRQDPGQGLRLIYYSQIVNDFQKGDIAEGYSVSREKKESFPLTVTSAQKNPTAFYLCASSIGTGGWNEQFFGPGTRLTVL.

This chain uses TRBV2 with TRBJ2-1; no clear D gene. The V gene lost 8 bases and the J gene lost 0 bases, with 14 bases spanning the gap. The CDR3 covers 15 residues. CDR1 is SNHLY, CDR2 FYNNEI, per germline. The CDR3 region is CASGPSVSSYNEQFF. For the CDR3, the DNA is TGTGCCAGCGGACCTTCGGTAAGCTCCTACAATGAGCAGTTCTTC. Using reference TRBV2 and TRBJ2-1 for the parts outside the CDR3, the full variable domain is EPEVTQTPSHQVTQMGQEVILRCVPISNHLYFYWYRQILGQKVEFLVSFYNNEISEKSEIFDDQFSVERPDGSNFTLKIRSTKLEDSAMYFCASGPSVSSYNEQFFGPGTRLTVL.

This rearrangement joins TRBV6-5 to TRBJ1-2, with 9 bases lining up with TRBD1. Germline V lookup: CDR1 MNHEY, CDR2 SVGAGI. Germline trimming cut 5 bases from V and 3 bases from J; bases unmatched to any gene: 7. This CDR3 comprises 15 residues. For the CDR3, the DNA is TGTGCCAGCAGTCCCCAGGGACAGGGATACTATGGCTACACCTTC. Translation: CASSPQGQGYYGYTF.

The chain recombines TRBV6-5 with TRBJ1-6; D call uncertain. Trimming shortened V by 2 bases and J by 8 bases, and 7 bases separated the two germline ends. Germline CDR1 MNHEY, CDR2 SVGAGI. This CDR3 is 13 amino acids long. The DNA of the CDR3 is TGTGCCAGCAGTTACAGGGAGGATTCACCCCTCCACTTT. Protein: CASSYREDSPLHF.

This clone was recorded once. J is TRBJ1-6 and V is TRBV6-1; D uncertain. Trimming took 0 bases from V and 9 from J, leaving 18 bases between them. Germline V lookup: CDR1 MNHNS, CDR2 SASEGT. This CDR3 is 17 amino acids long. The CDR3 spells CASSEALLGQSGSPLHF. The CDR3 nucleotides read TGTGCCAGCAGTGAAGCGCTTCTCGGCCAATCGGGTTCACCCCTCCACTTT.

The rearrangement joins TRBV28 to TRBJ1-6, with 9 bases that match TRBD1. There are 14 residues in the CDR3. Trimming at V came to 6 bases and at J to 10 bases, leaving 7 bases not matched to a gene. Germline-derived CDR1 and CDR2 are MDHEN and SYDVKM. The CDR3 region is CASRATGGMSPLHF. CDR3 in DNA: TGTGCCAGCAGGGCCACAGGGGGCATGTCACCCCTCCACTTT.

This chain links TRBV15 with TRBJ2-7; 7 bases line up with TRBD1. The germline gives CDR1 LNHNV, CDR2 YYDKDF (reference sequence). The CDR3 contains 12 residues. The V gene end was trimmed by 2 bases and the J gene end by 6 bases; junction bases not matched to a gene: 1. The CDR3 sequence: CATSRNRGEQYF. The CDR3 nucleotides read TGTGCCACCAGCAGAAACAGGGGCGAGCAGTACTTC.

The chain recombines TRBV11-3 with TRBJ2-3; D remains unclear. The CDR3 contains 13 residues. V lost 4 bases to trimming and J lost 3 bases, with 8 bases between them. Per the germline V gene, CDR1 is SGHNT and CDR2 is YENEEA. In DNA form, the CDR3 reads TGTGCCAGCAGCTCATTGAGAACAGATACGCAGTATTTT. Translation gives CASSSLRTDTQYF.

This chain links TRBV19 with TRBJ1-1; D is possibly TRBD1 (5 bases). This CDR3 contains 13 residues. Looked up from germline, CDR1 is LNHDA and CDR2 is SQIVND (reference sequence). Trimming left V 1 base short and J 5 bases short, with 8 bases between. The CDR3 spells CASSIVRETEAFF. Here the CDR3 DNA reads TGTGCCAGTAGTATAGTCAGGGAGACTGAAGCTTTCTTT.

This chain links TRBV28 with TRBJ2-2, with D uncertain. Germline assignment: CDR1 MDHEN and CDR2 SYDVKM. V lost 7 bases to trimming and J lost 1 base, with 10 bases between them. The CDR3 runs to 14 residues. This chain's CDR3 is CASIGPGNTGELFF. The CDR3 nucleotides are TGTGCCAGCATTGGTCCAGGGAACACCGGGGAGCTGTTTTTT.

This chain links TRBV4-1 with TRBJ1-5, with D tentatively TRBD1 (5 bases). The germline V gene has CDR1 MGHRA and CDR2 YSYEKL. V gave up 2 bases and J gave up 5 bases, with 13 bases separating them. The CDR3 totals 15 residues. For the CDR3, the DNA is TGCGCCAGCAGCCAAAATTCGCAGGGACATCAGCCCCAGCATTTT. This sequence encodes CASSQNSQGHQPQHF.